This entry concerns a single TCR beta chain. This entry is derived from a study of T cell changes during pregnancy in multiple sclerosis. The assay was immunoSEQ multiplex PCR, and TCRdb's table has in-frame clones only and misses some. Here the sample spans approximately 89,000 clones, about 93% being singletons. This CDR3 has 12 residues. V was trimmed by 5 bases and J by 6 bases, leaving 8 bases between them. Per the germline V gene, CDR1 is SGHNT and CDR2 is YENEEA. The sequencing here drew on peripheral blood, taken after pregnancy. This TCR was sampled from a female donor in good health, enrolled as a control in a pregnancy study. The V call is TRBV11-3, the J call TRBJ1-5; D is ambiguous. The CDR3 loop is CASSPTSQPQHF. In DNA, the CDR3 is TGTGCCAGCAGCCCAACGAGTCAGCCCCAGCATTTT. The whole variable domain, remainder taken from reference TRBV11-3 and TRBJ1-5, is EAGVVQSPRYKIIEKKQPVAFWCNPISGHNTLYWYLQNLGQGPELLIRYENEEAVDDSQLPKDRFSAERLKGVDSTLKIQPAELGDSAVYLCASSPTSQPQHFGDGTRLSIL.